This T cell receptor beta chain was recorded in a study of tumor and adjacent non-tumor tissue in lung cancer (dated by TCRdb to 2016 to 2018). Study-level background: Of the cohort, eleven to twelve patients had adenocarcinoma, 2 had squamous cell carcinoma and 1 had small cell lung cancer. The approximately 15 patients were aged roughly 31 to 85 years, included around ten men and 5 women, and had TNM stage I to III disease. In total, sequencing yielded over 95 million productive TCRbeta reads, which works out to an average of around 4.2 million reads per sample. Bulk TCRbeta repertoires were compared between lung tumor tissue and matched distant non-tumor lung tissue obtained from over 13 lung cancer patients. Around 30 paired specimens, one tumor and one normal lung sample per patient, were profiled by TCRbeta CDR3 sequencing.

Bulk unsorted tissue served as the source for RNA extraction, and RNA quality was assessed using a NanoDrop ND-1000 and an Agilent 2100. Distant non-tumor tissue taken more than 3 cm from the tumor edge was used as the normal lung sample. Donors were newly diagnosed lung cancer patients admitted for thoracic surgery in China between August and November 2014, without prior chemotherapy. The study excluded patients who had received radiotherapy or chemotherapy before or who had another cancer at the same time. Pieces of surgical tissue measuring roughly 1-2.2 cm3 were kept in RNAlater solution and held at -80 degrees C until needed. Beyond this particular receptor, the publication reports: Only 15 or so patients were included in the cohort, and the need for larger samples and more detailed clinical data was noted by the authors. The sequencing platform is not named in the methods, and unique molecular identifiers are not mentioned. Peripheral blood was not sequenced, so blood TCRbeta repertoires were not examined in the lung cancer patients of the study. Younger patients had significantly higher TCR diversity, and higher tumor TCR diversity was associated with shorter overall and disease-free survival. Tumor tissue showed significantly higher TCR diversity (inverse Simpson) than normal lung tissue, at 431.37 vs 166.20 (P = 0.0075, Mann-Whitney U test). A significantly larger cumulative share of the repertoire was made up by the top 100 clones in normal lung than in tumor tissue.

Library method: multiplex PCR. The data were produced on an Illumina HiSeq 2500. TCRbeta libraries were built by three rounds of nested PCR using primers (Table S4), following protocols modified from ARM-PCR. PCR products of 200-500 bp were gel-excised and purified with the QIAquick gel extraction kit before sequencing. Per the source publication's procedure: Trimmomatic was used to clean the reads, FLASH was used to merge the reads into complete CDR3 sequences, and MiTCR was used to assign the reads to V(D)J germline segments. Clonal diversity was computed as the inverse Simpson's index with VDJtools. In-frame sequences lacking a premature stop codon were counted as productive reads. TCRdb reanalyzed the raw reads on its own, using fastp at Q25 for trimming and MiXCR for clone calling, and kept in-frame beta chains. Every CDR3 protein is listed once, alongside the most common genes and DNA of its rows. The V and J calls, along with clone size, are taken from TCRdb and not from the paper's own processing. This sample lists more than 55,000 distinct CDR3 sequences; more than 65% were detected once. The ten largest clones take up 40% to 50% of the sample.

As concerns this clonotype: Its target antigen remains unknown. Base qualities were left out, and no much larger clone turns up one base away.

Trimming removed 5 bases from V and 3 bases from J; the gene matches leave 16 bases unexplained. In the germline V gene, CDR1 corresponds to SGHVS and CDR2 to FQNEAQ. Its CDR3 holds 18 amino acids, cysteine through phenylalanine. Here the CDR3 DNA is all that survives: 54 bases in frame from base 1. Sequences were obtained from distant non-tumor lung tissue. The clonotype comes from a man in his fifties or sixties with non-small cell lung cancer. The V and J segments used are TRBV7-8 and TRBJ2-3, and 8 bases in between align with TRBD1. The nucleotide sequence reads TGTGCCAGCAGCGCACCCGGGACAGGCTTTGCTTTGACAGATACGCAGTATTTT. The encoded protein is CASSAPGTGFALTDTQYF. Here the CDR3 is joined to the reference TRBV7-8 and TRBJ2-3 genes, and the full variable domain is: GAGVSQSPRYKVAKRGQDVALRCDPISGHVSLFWYQQALGQGPEFLTYFQNEAQLDKSGLPSDRFFAERPEGSVSTLKIQRTQQEDSAVYLCASSAPGTGFALTDTQYFGPGTRLTVL.